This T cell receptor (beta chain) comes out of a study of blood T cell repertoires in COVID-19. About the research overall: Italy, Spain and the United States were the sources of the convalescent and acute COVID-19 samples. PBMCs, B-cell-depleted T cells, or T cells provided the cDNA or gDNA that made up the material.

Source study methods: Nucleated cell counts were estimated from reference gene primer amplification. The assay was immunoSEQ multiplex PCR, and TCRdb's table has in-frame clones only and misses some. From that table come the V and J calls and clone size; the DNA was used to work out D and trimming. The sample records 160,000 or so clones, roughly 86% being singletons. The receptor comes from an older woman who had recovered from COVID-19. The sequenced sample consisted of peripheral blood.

The CDR3 DNA reads as TGTGCCAGCAGTTACTCGGGTAAGGGGTACTACGAGCAGTACTTC. Its translation: CASSYSGKGYYEQYF. The J gene is TRBJ2-7, the V gene TRBV6-5, with D possibly TRBD1 on 5 matching bases. V gave up 0 bases and J gave up 3 bases, with 12 bases separating them. Germline loops: CDR1 MNHEY, CDR2 SVGAGI. The CDR3 has 15 residues.